A single sample gave rise to the 7 T cell receptor beta chains below, sequenced in a study of a mutant IDH1 vaccine in newly diagnosed glioma. Profiled with immunoSEQ multiplex PCR; TCRdb holds only in-frame clones, not every one. Found here are around 57,000 clones, 84% of them singletons; the top ten hold 4% to 5%. The time point here: week 35, safety follow-up. Every vaccine dose comprised 300 ug of mutant IDH1 20-mer peptide plus topical imiquimod. These receptors' targets are unknown. The sequencing used PBMCs, collected from a glioma patient whose treatment included an IDH1 peptide vaccine. Receptors were obtained from a man aged 25 to 45 with glioma.

This sequence joins TRBV10-3 and TRBJ2-5; TRBD2 aligns across 15 bases. Unmatched junction bases numbered 5, after V lost 6 bases and J lost 3 bases. This CDR3 has 16 amino acids. Germline V lookup: CDR1 ENHRY, CDR2 SYGVKD. CDR3 region: CAISPGLAGGEETQYF. CDR3 in DNA: TGTGCCATCAGCCCGGGACTAGCGGGGGGAGAAGAGACCCAGTACTTC.

The genes are TRBV5-1 and TRBJ2-5; 9 nucleotides agree with TRBD2. V shed 4 bases and J 2 bases; nucleotides not matched to a gene: 9. CDR1 SGHRS and CDR2 YFSETQ come from the germline V gene. The CDR3 spans 16 residues. The DNA of the CDR3 is TGCGCCAGCAGCCCCCCGACTAGCGGCATTCAAGAGACCCAGTACTTC. Translation: CASSPPTSGIQETQYF.

The chain joins TRBV5-8 to TRBJ2-7; 8 nucleotides match TRBD1. J gave up 9 bases and V 4 bases, and 12 bases lay outside the gene matches. This CDR3 spans 14 amino acids. Germline values: CDR1 SGHTS, CDR2 YDEGEE. CDR3 sequence: CASSPDRVGVGQYF. The CDR3 region has the DNA TGTGCCAGCAGCCCGGACAGGGTAGGGGTGGGGCAGTACTTC.

This chain joins TRBV18 and TRBJ2-6; D is unresolved. Trimming pared 3 bases from V and 0 bases from J, leaving 12 bases between. Germline lookup yields CDR1 KGHSH and CDR2 LQKENI. The CDR3 is 17 amino acids. The CDR3 DNA reads TGTGCCAGCTCACCTGTGCCTTCCGTCTCTGGGGCCAACGTCCTGACTTTC. It is translated as CASSPVPSVSGANVLTF.

This clone was seen once. The chain recombines TRBV4-2 with TRBJ2-3; D possibly matches TRBD1 or TRBD2 (6 bases each). Looked up from germline, CDR1 is LGHNA and CDR2 is YNFKEQ. Trimming cost V 2 bases and J 1 base, with 19 bases left between them. CDR3 length: 18 residues. CDR3 sequence: CASSQIVLEGGGTDTQYF. For the CDR3, the DNA is TGTGCCAGCAGCCAAATAGTGTTGGAGGGGGGCGGCACAGATACGCAGTATTTT.

This chain links TRBV5-5 with TRBJ2-2; 9 bases fit TRBD1. J was trimmed by 7 bases and V by 2 bases; bases with no gene match: 15. The CDR3 extends over 18 amino acids. Germline V gene lookup returns CDR1 SGHKS and CDR2 YYEKEE (reference sequence). CDR3 nucleotide sequence: TGTGCCAGCAGCTTCCCCATGAGGGGGACAGGGAGGATCGGGGAGCTGTTTTTT. As protein: CASSFPMRGTGRIGELFF.

The rearrangement joins TRBV27 to TRBJ1-5, with D perhaps TRBD1 (6 bases). The germline gives CDR1 MNHEY, CDR2 SMNVEV (reference sequence). The CDR3 sequence is 20 residues long. Trimming cost V 5 bases and J 6 bases, with 32 bases left between them. DNA of the CDR3: TGTGCCAGCAGTCCCGACCCCTTCGTCCCAGGGGTAGAAAGGGGTCAGCCCCAGCATTTT. It codes for CASSPDPFVPGVERGQPQHF.